This entry concerns a single T cell receptor beta chain. Germline V gene sequence: CDR1 MNHEY, CDR2 SVGAGI. This CDR3 is 13 amino acids long. Trimming stripped 9 bases from V and 7 bases from J, with 16 bases between. One entry per CDR3 protein, called by TCRdb with MiXCR from the RT-PCR reads. The sample includes about 680,000 distinct CDR3 sequences, around 14% seen only once; the top ten take about 3.6%. The receptor was derived from a female donor in good health, serving as a healthy control. V gene TRBV6-5 combines with J gene TRBJ2-1; D may be TRBD2 (5 bases). Sequencing was done on a sample of memory CD4+ T cells from blood. The CDR3 nucleotides are TGTGCCAGTCATCGGACCGGGGAGAATGAGCAGTTCTTC. It encodes CASHRTGENEQFF.